The 11 T cell receptor beta chains reported below all come from one sample, sequenced in a study of metastatic and nonmetastatic thyroid tumors (dated by TCRdb to about 2020). To prepare the library, PCR was applied. The sequencing machine was an Illumina HiSeq 4000. TCRdb reran the public reads through fastp at Q25 and MiXCR, keeping productive beta chains. The sample contains roughly 8,000 clones, 20% to 25% of them found a single time. The ten largest clones capture roughly 28% of the sample. Before undergoing thyroid surgery, none of the patients had been given any kind of treatment. The sequenced sample was tumor tissue. These TCRs come from a female donor with papillary thyroid cancer or a benign thyroid nodule (not recorded which). Some clones in this sample may be carry-over from other donors' samples.

A few counts support this clone. This chain links TRBV6-1 with TRBJ2-7; the match to TRBD2 covers 11 bases. This CDR3 is 15 amino acids long. J gave up 5 bases and V 7 bases, and 10 bases lay outside the gene matches. Germline assignment: CDR1 MNHNS and CDR2 SASEGT. Here the CDR3 DNA reads TGTGCCAGCATGAGGGGACTAGCGGATTGCAACGAGCAGTACTTC. Translation gives CASMRGLADCNEQYF.

By proportion, this clone is medium-sized. In nucleotides, the CDR3 is TGTGCCAGCAGTCCAGGGGTAGCGGGGGACTCTGGGGCCAACGTCCTGACTTTC. Its protein product is CASSPGVAGDSGANVLTF. The chain has TRBV28 and TRBJ2-6, with TRBD2 identical over 9 bases. Unmatched junction bases numbered 8, after V lost 5 bases and J lost 0 bases. CDR1 and CDR2 from the germline V gene are MDHEN and SYDVKM. This CDR3 region has 18 residues. The complete variable domain, with remaining parts taken from reference TRBV28 and TRBJ2-6, reads DVKVTQSSRYLVKRTGEKVFLECVQDMDHENMFWYRQDPGLGLRLIYFSYDVKMKEKGDIPEGYSVSREKKERFSLILESASTNQTSMYLCASSPGVAGDSGANVLTFGAGSRLTVL.

In its sample, this clone was seen a few times. The rearrangement joins TRBV12-3 or TRBV12-4 to TRBJ1-5; 7 nucleotides line up with TRBD1. CDR3 length: 13 residues. Trimming removed 6 bases from V and 6 bases from J; junction bases left unmatched: 5. DNA for the CDR3: TGTGCCAGCAGCAAACAGGGGCGTCAGCCCCAGCATTTT. Protein product: CASSKQGRQPQHF.

This clone was observed at least ten times. The rearrangement uses TRBV18 and TRBJ2-1; TRBD1 matches 7 bases. V lost 6 bases, J lost 8 bases, and 7 bases stayed unmatched. The CDR3 covers 13 residues. Germline V gene data show CDR1 as KGHSH and CDR2 as LQKENI. The CDR3 DNA reads TGTGCCAGCTCTCGCGACAGGGCGGATGAGCAGTTCTTC. Translation: CASSRDRADEQFF.

Judged by abundance, this clone is large. V and J are TRBV28 and TRBJ1-6, with a tentative D call TRBD1 (5 bases). Germline CDR1 reads MDHEN; CDR2 reads SYDVKM. V lost 7 bases and J 10 bases, leaving 20 bases between the germline ends. The CDR3 length is 15 residues. In DNA, the CDR3 is TGTGCCAGCAAAGACTTCAGGGCTCAAGGATCACCCCTCCACTTT. This codes for CASKDFRAQGSPLHF.

The table lists this clone with many counts. The DNA of the CDR3 is TGTGCCAGCAGTGAAGACGAGCTCAAGGCCCTCCACTTT. This codes for CASSEDELKALHF. The genes are TRBV6-1 and TRBJ1-6; no clear D. Trimming took off 1 base at V and 14 bases at J, with 12 bases between the two ends. This CDR3 contains 13 residues. Germline values: CDR1 MNHNS, CDR2 SASEGT.

This clone was seen ten or more times. V usage is TRBV14 and J usage is TRBJ2-3; unclear D gene. The germline gives CDR1 SGHDN, CDR2 FVKESK. V was shortened by 0 bases and J by 8 bases, with 6 bases between the two germline ends. The CDR3 has 12 amino acids. The CDR3 reads CASSQDRLTQYF. CDR3 DNA: TGTGCCAGCAGCCAAGATCGCCTTACGCAGTATTTT.

This clone was recorded many times. The chain joins TRBV5-1 to TRBJ2-3, with D perhaps matching TRBD2 (5 bases). CDR3 length: 15 amino acids. V gave up 4 bases and J gave up 0 bases, with 12 bases separating them. Germline V lookup: CDR1 SGHRS, CDR2 YFSETQ. CDR3 residues: CASSLSGRSTDTQYF. CDR3 sequence (DNA): TGCGCCAGCAGCCTGAGCGGTCGGAGCACAGATACGCAGTATTTT.

CDR3: CASSVGSSGTDTQYF. In DNA form, the CDR3 reads TGTGCCAGCAGCGTAGGAAGTTCAGGCACAGATACGCAGTATTTT. The chain combines TRBV9 with TRBJ2-3; D gene ambiguous. Germline lookup yields CDR1 SGDLS and CDR2 YYNGEE. The CDR3 contains 15 residues. V was clipped by 0 bases and J by 1 base, with 9 bases between them. Drawing the rest from reference TRBV9 and TRBJ2-3, the complete variable domain is DSGVTQTPKHLITATGQRVTLRCSPRSGDLSVYWYQQSLDQGLQFLIQYYNGEERAKGNILERFSAQQFPDLHSELNLSSLELGDSALYFCASSVGSSGTDTQYFGPGTRLTVL.

This clone is termed medium-sized. The chain uses TRBV28 and TRBJ2-3; D possibly corresponds to TRBD1 (6 bases). The CDR3 consists of 14 residues. Between the trimmed V and J ends, which lost 5 bases and 5 bases, there was a span of 14 bases. Germline V CDR1 and CDR2: MDHEN, SYDVKM. The CDR3 DNA follows: TGTGCCAGCAGTGGGGCAGGGGCTTTAGATACGCAGTATTTT. Its translation is CASSGAGALDTQYF.

This clone was counted ten times or more. This chain joins TRBV11-2 and TRBJ1-2; D is unresolved. The germline V gene has CDR1 SGHAT and CDR2 FQNNGV. The CDR3 has 17 amino acids. With 0 bases removed from V and 7 bases from J, the gap between germline ends came to 21 bases. The CDR3 coding sequence is TGTGCCAGCAGCTTAGACCCCCAAACCCCGGGGTCTCGTGGCTACACCTTC. Amino acid sequence: CASSLDPQTPGSRGYTF.